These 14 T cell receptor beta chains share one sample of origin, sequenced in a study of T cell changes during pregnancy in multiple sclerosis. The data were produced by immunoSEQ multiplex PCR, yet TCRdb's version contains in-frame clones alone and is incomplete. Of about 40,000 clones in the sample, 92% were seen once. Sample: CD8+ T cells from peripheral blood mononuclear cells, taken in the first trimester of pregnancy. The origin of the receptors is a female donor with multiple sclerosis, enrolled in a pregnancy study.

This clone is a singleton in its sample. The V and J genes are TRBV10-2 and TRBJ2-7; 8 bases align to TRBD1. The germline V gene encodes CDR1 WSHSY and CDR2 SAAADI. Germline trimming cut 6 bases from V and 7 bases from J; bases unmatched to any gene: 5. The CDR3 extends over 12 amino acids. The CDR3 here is CASRGQAWEQYF. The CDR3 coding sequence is TGCGCCAGCAGGGGACAGGCCTGGGAGCAGTACTTC.

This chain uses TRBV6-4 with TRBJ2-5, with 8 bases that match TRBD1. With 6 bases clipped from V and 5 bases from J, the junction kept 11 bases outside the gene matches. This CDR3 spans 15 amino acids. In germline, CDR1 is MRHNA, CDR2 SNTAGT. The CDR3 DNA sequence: TGTGCCAGCAGGCTAGACAGGGGCTTAGAGGAGACCCAGTACTTC. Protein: CASRLDRGLEETQYF.

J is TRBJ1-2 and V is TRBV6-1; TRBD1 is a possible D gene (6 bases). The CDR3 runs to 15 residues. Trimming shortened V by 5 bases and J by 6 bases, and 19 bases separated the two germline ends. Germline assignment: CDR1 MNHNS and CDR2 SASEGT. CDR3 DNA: TGTGCCAGCAGTCCAGGGGTCCCGCCAATGAATGGCTACACCTTC. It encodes CASSPGVPPMNGYTF.

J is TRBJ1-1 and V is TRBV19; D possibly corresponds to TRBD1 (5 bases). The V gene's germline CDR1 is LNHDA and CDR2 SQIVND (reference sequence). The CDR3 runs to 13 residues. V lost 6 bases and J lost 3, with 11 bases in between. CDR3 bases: TGTGCCAGTAGACAGGCCTGGGACACTGAAGCTTTCTTT. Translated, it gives CASRQAWDTEAFF. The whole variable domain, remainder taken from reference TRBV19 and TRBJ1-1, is DGGITQSPKYLFRKEGQNVTLSCEQNLNHDAMYWYRQDPGQGLRLIYYSQIVNDFQKGDIAEGYSVSREKKESFPLTVTSAQKNPTAFYLCASRQAWDTEAFFGQGTRLTVV.

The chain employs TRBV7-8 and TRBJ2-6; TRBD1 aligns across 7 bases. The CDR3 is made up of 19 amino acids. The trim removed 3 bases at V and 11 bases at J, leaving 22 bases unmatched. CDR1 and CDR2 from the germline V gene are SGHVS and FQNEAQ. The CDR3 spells CASSFPETGPTRSAYVLTF. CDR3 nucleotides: TGTGCCAGCAGCTTCCCCGAGACAGGGCCTACGCGGAGTGCGTACGTCCTGACTTTC.

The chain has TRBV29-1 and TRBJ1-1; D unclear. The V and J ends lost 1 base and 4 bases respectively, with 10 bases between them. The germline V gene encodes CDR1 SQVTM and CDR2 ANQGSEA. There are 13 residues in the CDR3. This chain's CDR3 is CSVEGARGTEAFF. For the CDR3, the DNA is TGCAGCGTTGAAGGGGCGCGGGGCACTGAAGCTTTCTTT.

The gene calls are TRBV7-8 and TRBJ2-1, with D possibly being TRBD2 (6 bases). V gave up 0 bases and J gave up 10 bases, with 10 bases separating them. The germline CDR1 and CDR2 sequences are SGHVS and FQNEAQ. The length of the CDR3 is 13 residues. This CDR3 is CASSLAAGREQFF. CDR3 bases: TGTGCCAGCAGCTTAGCGGCGGGGCGGGAGCAGTTCTTC.

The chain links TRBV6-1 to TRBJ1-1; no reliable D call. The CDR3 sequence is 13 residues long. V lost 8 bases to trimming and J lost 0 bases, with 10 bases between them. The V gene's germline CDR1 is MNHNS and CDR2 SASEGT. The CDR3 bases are TGTGCCAGCGGAGGGTGGATGAACACTGAAGCTTTCTTT. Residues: CASGGWMNTEAFF.

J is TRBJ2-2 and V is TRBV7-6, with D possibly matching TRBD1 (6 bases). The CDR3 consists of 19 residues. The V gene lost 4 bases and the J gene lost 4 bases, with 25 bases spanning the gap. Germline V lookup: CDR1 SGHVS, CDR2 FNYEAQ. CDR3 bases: TGTGCCAGCAGCTCTAGGGGGAGAGGAGCAGCAAGGATCACCGGGGAGCTGTTTTTT. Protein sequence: CASSSRGRGAARITGELFF. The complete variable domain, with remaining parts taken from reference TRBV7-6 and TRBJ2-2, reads GAGVSQSPRYKVTKRGQDVALRCDPISGHVSLYWYRQALGQGPEFLTYFNYEAQQDKSGLPNDRFSAERPEGSISTLTIQRTEQRDSAMYRCASSSRGRGAARITGELFFGEGSRLTVL.

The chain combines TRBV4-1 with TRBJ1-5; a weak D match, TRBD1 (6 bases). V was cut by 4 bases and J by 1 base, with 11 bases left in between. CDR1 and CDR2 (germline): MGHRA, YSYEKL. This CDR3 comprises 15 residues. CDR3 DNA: TGCGCCAGCAGCCGAGGACAGTTCAGCAATCAGCCCCAGCATTTT. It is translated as CASSRGQFSNQPQHF.

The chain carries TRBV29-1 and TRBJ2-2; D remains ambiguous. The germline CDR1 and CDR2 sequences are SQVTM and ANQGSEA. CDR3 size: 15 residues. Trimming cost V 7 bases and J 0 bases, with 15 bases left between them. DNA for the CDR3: TGCAGCGCAACCTCGGGTAACGCGAACACCGGGGAGCTGTTTTTT. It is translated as CSATSGNANTGELFF.

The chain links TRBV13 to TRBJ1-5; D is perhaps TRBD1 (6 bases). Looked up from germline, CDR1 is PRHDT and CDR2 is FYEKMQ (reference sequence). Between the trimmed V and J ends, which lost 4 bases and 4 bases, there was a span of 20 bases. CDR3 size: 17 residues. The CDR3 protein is CASSSTSGGQRNQPQHF. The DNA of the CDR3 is TGTGCCAGCAGCTCGACATCGGGGGGGCAGAGGAATCAGCCCCAGCATTTT.

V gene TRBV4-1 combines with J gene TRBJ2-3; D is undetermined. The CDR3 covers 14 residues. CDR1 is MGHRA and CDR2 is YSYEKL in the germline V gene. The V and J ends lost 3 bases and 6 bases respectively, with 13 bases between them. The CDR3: CASSQPAVSDTQYF. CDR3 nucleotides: TGCGCCAGCAGCCAGCCGGCAGTTAGCGATACGCAGTATTTT.

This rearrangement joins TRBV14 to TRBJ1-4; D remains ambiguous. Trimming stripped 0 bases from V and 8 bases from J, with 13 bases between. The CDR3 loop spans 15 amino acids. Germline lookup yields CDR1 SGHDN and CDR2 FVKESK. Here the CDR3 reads CASSQDLGSEEKLFF. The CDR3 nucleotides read TGTGCCAGCAGCCAAGATCTAGGGAGCGAGGAAAAACTGTTTTTT.